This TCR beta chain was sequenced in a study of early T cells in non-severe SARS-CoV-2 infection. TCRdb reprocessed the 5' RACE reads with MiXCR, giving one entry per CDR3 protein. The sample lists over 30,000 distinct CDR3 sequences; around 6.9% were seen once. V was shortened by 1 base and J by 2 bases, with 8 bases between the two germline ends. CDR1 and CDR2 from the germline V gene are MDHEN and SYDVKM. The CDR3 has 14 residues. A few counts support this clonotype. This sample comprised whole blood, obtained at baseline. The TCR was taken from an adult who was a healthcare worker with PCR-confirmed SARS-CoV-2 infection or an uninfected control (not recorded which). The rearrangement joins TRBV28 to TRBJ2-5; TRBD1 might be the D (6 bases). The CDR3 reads CASSLFGTQETQYF. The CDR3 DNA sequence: TGTGCCAGCAGTTTATTCGGGACACAAGAGACCCAGTACTTC.